The clone carrying this T cell receptor (beta chain) was found once. As yet, its antigen is unknown. This specimen comes from a study of shared clonotypes between healthy human individuals. CDR3 size: 16 residues. The V end lost 3 bases, the J end lost 7 bases, and 22 bases lay between the germline ends. CDR1 is MNHNS, CDR2 SASEGT, per germline. Study-wide results and limits: Incomplete sequencing of sorted subsets was indicated by rarefaction despite large depth. A handful of donors showed sharing of 4.5% to 5% of naive CD4 clonotypes.

Replicate sorted-subset PCRs were loaded with roughly 190 ng DNA, roughly 33,000 T cell genomes. Original methodology: Filtering differed since immunoSEQ provided only junctions, with no quality scores. Produced via immunoSEQ multiplex PCR; TCRdb's table is partial and in-frame only. That table is the source of V, J and clone size, and D and trimming were worked out from the DNA. The sample lists some 630,000 clones, 90% to 97% seen once, with roughly 0.1% in the top ten. Terminally differentiated effector memory CD45RA+ cells were left out of the naive CD8 fraction, which was CD45RO-negative and positively selected for CCR7.

The material sequenced was naive CD8+ T cells sorted from blood. J is TRBJ2-7 and V is TRBV6-1, with unresolved D. The TCR originated in a woman aged 25 to 39 in good health. Written as DNA, the CDR3 is TGTGCCAGCAGTGATCTAACCGGACCGACTGAATCGGAGCAGTACTTC. It translates to CASSDLTGPTESEQYF.